The rows below give T cell receptor beta chains drawn from one sample of a study of T cells in Graves' hyperthyroidism and ophthalmopathy. TCRdb itself ran the multiplex PCR reads through MiXCR, one entry per CDR3 protein. Of about 160,000 distinct CDR3 sequences in the sample, over 7.5% were seen once. The sample was blood. Receptors originate from a woman younger than 30 with Graves' hyperthyroidism that later progressed to Graves' ophthalmopathy. Each CDR3 is given with its conserved first and last residue. The D gene is left open where the match is weak. Expanded clones get a size class; other rows say once, few or many, or leave the size out.

abundance	j_gene	d_gene	v_gene	CDR3aa	CDR3nt
many	TRBJ2-3	TRBD2	TRBV9	CASSVAEREIVDTQYF	TGTGCCAGCAGCGTAGCGGAGCGGGAGATCGTAGATACGCAGTATTTT
many	TRBJ2-1	NA	TRBV7-9	CASSLVVASDEQFF	TGTGCCAGCAGCTTAGTGGTGGCTAGCGATGAGCAGTTCTTC
many	TRBJ2-1	NA	TRBV2	CASSEGGRSYNEQFF	TGTGCCAGCAGTGAAGGGGGGCGGTCCTACAATGAGCAGTTCTTC
few	TRBJ1-2	TRBD1	TRBV20-1	CSARAASDRGNYGYTF	TGCAGTGCTAGAGCCGCGTCGGACAGGGGGAACTATGGCTACACCTTC
many	TRBJ2-5	NA	TRBV18	CASSQGNQETQYF	TGTGCCAGCTCACAGGGAAACCAAGAGACCCAGTACTTC
many	TRBJ2-1	TRBD2	TRBV27	CASRRGGMSGYNEQFF	TGTGCCAGCAGGCGGGGGGGCATGTCGGGTTACAATGAGCAGTTCTTC
many	TRBJ2-7	NA	TRBV28	CASSFARYEQYF	TGTGCCAGCAGTTTTGCACGCTACGAGCAGTACTTC
many	TRBJ2-7	NA	TRBV20-1	CSARDNRATYEQYF	TGCAGTGCTAGAGATAACAGGGCCACCTACGAGCAGTACTTC
NA	TRBJ1-6	TRBD1	TRBV6-1	CASSTGTGVASPLHF	TGTGCCAGCAGCACAGGGACAGGTGTGGCTTCACCCCTCCACTTT
NA	TRBJ2-1	TRBD2	TRBV29-1	CSETSGGANEQFF	TGCAGCGAAACTAGCGGGGGGGCAAATGAGCAGTTCTTC
many	TRBJ2-2	NA	TRBV9	CASSVFTAANTGELFF	TGTGCCAGCAGCGTATTCACGGCTGCGAACACCGGGGAGCTGTTTTTT
NA	TRBJ2-5	TRBD2	TRBV7-3	CASSLGVGLAGTLEETQYF	TGTGCCAGCAGCCTGGGGGTGGGACTAGCGGGAACGCTAGAAGAGACCCAGTACTTC
NA	TRBJ2-3	TRBD2	TRBV7-6	CASSAWTSGGAADTQYF	TGTGCCAGCAGCGCTTGGACTAGCGGGGGGGCGGCAGATACGCAGTATTTT
NA	TRBJ1-2	TRBD1	TRBV20-1	CSAPPGQGADYGYTF	TGCAGTGCTCCTCCGGGACAGGGGGCTGACTATGGCTACACCTTC
few	TRBJ1-2	NA	TRBV12-3/TRBV12-4	CASSPVASYGYTF	TGTGCCAGCAGTCCGGTGGCCAGCTATGGCTACACCTTC
many	TRBJ2-3	NA	TRBV2	CASSLPGGRLTDTQYF	TGTGCCAGCAGTCTCCCCGGTGGGAGACTGACAGATACGCAGTATTTT
many	TRBJ2-3	NA	TRBV5-1	CASSLQTPDTDTQYF	TGCGCCAGCAGCTTACAGACACCAGACACAGATACGCAGTATTTT
many	TRBJ2-1	TRBD2	TRBV28	CASSGGTSGKYNEQFF	TGTGCCAGCAGTGGGGGGACTAGCGGAAAATACAATGAGCAGTTCTTC
few	TRBJ2-3	TRBD2	TRBV25-1	CASSEGGGGDTQYF	TGTGCCAGCAGTGAAGGGGGGGGGGGAGATACGCAGTATTTT
many	TRBJ2-3	NA	TRBV5-1	CASSLAGDHDTQYF	TGCGCCAGCAGCTTGGCCGGGGACCACGATACGCAGTATTTT
many	TRBJ1-4	TRBD1	TRBV7-8	CASSLRQGALFF	TGTGCCAGCAGCCTAAGACAGGGTGCATTGTTTTTT
many	TRBJ2-2	NA	TRBV6-1	CASRGGTSSGELFF	TGTGCCAGCCGAGGAGGGACTTCCTCCGGGGAGCTGTTTTTT
few	TRBJ1-5	NA	TRBV5-5	CASSLRGDQPQHF	TGTGCCAGCAGCTTGAGGGGGGATCAGCCCCAGCATTTT
NA	TRBJ1-2	NA	TRBV20-1	CSATLGGARANYGYTF	TGCAGTGCTACCCTAGGGGGGGCCCGAGCTAACTATGGCTACACCTTC
many	TRBJ2-3	NA	TRBV6-6	CASSYGTGALSTDTQYF	TGTGCCAGCAGTTACGGGACGGGAGCTCTAAGCACAGATACGCAGTATTTT
few	TRBJ2-7	NA	TRBV6-1	CASSLLSGDYEQYF	TGTGCCAGCAGTCTACTATCGGGAGACTACGAGCAGTACTTC
many	TRBJ2-3	TRBD2	TRBV20-1	CSARSLAGGPGVTDTQYF	TGCAGTGCTAGATCCCTAGCGGGAGGGCCGGGGGTGACAGATACGCAGTATTTT
many	TRBJ2-2	TRBD1	TRBV30	CAWSVQGTGELFF	TGTGCCTGGAGTGTACAGGGGACCGGGGAGCTGTTTTTT
NA	TRBJ2-1	NA	TRBV13	CASSLERYNEQFF	TGTGCCAGCAGCTTAGAACGTTACAATGAGCAGTTCTTC
many	TRBJ2-2	TRBD1	TRBV9	CASSVGTGVTGELFF	TGTGCCAGCAGCGTAGGGACAGGGGTCACCGGGGAGCTGTTTTTT
NA	TRBJ1-1	TRBD1	TRBV7-2	CASSLGGQGAYSGTEAFF	TGTGCCAGCAGCTTAGGGGGACAGGGGGCGTATAGTGGCACTGAAGCTTTCTTT
once	TRBJ1-4	NA	TRBV7-2	CASSLEGLTATNEKLFF	TGTGCCAGCAGCTTGGAAGGCTTGACCGCAACTAATGAAAAACTGTTTTTT
many	TRBJ2-1	TRBD2	TRBV5-5	CASSLTGTSGIYEQFF	TGTGCCAGCAGCTTAACCGGGACTAGCGGGATCTATGAGCAGTTCTTC